This T cell receptor beta chain was found in a study of T cell changes during pregnancy in multiple sclerosis. CDR1 SGHDN and CDR2 FVKESK come from the germline V gene. The CDR3 extends over 14 amino acids. V was clipped by 6 bases and J by 8 bases, with 14 bases between them. Assay: immunoSEQ multiplex PCR; the TCRdb copy retains only in-frame clones and omits some. Of 79,000 or so clones in the sample, around 94% were seen once. This chain connects TRBV14 to TRBJ1-6, with a tentative D call TRBD1 (6 bases). The source is a female donor with multiple sclerosis, enrolled in a pregnancy study. Material: CD4+ T cells from peripheral blood mononuclear cells, obtained before pregnancy. CDR3 loop: CASSLGGIYSPLHF. In nucleotides, the CDR3 is TGTGCCAGCAGTCTAGGGGGTATCTATTCACCCCTCCACTTT.